This record covers a single T cell receptor (beta chain). Assay used: immunoSEQ multiplex PCR; TCRdb lists only in-frame clones, some missing. The table lists approximately 190,000 clones. Trimming took off 4 bases at V and 1 base at J, with 13 bases between the two ends. Germline CDR1 and CDR2: KGHDR and SFDVKD. This CDR3 comprises 16 residues. The data stem from a study of control samples from healthy donors and cancer patients. The V call is TRBV24-1, the J call TRBJ2-1; the D call may be TRBD1 or TRBD2 (5 bases each). This sequence was found in a woman in her 30s in good health. The sequencing input was blood. CDR3 in amino acids: CATSDRDGDSYNEQFF. Here the CDR3 DNA reads TGTGCCACCAGTGACCGGGACGGAGATTCCTACAATGAGCAGTTCTTC.